These 19 T cell receptor beta chains were sequenced from one sample in a study of shared clonotypes between healthy human individuals. Some clones are missing from TCRdb's copy, which holds only in-frame ones; the method was immunoSEQ multiplex PCR. The table has over 1.5 million clones, 95% to 99% seen once. Material for sequencing was naive CD4+ T cells sorted from blood. Indicated subset: CD45RA+ positively selected. All receptors derive from a man under 40 in good health.

The rearrangement links TRBV7-9 to TRBJ2-7, with 12 bases aligning to TRBD1. V lost 1 base, J lost 5 bases, and 6 bases stayed unmatched. Germline assignment: CDR1 SEHNR and CDR2 FQNEAQ (reference sequence). The CDR3 is 16 residues long. CDR3 sequence (DNA): TGTGCCAGCAGCTTAGGGGACAGGGGGCTGTTGGACGAGCAGTACTTC. This gives the protein CASSLGDRGLLDEQYF.

This chain uses TRBV28 with TRBJ2-1; the match to TRBD2 covers 12 bases. Germline assignment: CDR1 MDHEN and CDR2 SYDVKM. The CDR3 runs to 17 residues. The junction had 15 bases not matched to a gene; V was cut back by 6 bases and J by 9 bases. CDR3 sequence reads: CASSPSPPSGRVGEQFF. For the CDR3, the DNA is TGTGCCAGCAGCCCCTCGCCCCCTAGCGGGAGGGTAGGTGAGCAGTTCTTC.

This rearrangement joins TRBV10-2 to TRBJ2-7; D could derive from TRBD1 or TRBD2 (5 bases each). Germline V gives CDR1 WSHSY, CDR2 SAAADI. V was trimmed by 5 bases and J by 3 bases, leaving 14 bases between them. CDR3 length: 14 residues. This CDR3 is CASSHPGTLYEQYF. The CDR3 coding sequence is TGCGCCAGCAGTCACCCGGGGACGCTCTACGAGCAGTACTTC.

The genes are TRBV9 and TRBJ2-3; the D gene is possibly TRBD2 (5 bases). Germline-derived CDR1 and CDR2 are SGDLS and YYNGEE. This CDR3 has 16 residues. Trimming pared 2 bases from V and 0 bases from J, leaving 13 bases between. CDR3 sequence: CASSVPGLESTDTQYF. The DNA for the CDR3 is TGTGCCAGCAGCGTCCCAGGACTCGAGAGCACAGATACGCAGTATTTT.

The J gene is TRBJ2-1, the V gene TRBV7-2; weak D call: TRBD1 (6 bases). Germline assignment: CDR1 SGHTA and CDR2 FQGNSA. V shed 1 base and J shed 5 bases, with 12 bases lying between them. This CDR3 is built from 15 residues. DNA for the CDR3: TGTGCCAGCAGCTTAGTCCAGGGGACCCACAATGAGCAGTTCTTC. It encodes CASSLVQGTHNEQFF.

V and J are TRBV5-1 and TRBJ2-7; TRBD2 agrees at 13 bases. CDR1 and CDR2 from the germline V gene are SGHRS and YFSETQ. Germline trimming cut 7 bases from V and 3 bases from J; bases unmatched to any gene: 10. The CDR3 has 16 residues. The CDR3 reads CASAGTSGKVGYEQYF. Here the CDR3 DNA reads TGCGCCAGCGCCGGGACTAGCGGGAAAGTAGGCTACGAGCAGTACTTC.

The chain recombines TRBV27 with TRBJ1-2, with D unresolved. V was pared by 10 bases and J by 4 bases, with 16 bases between. Germline loops: CDR1 MNHEY, CDR2 SMNVEV (reference sequence). The CDR3 runs to 13 residues. CDR3 amino acids: CATKKNTGYGYTF. The CDR3, as DNA: TGTGCCACCAAGAAAAACACCGGCTATGGCTACACCTTC.

This chain links TRBV9 with TRBJ2-7; a weak D match, TRBD1 (6 bases). CDR1 is SGDLS and CDR2 is YYNGEE in the germline V gene. V was cut by 4 bases and J by 0 bases, with 11 bases left in between. The CDR3 consists of 14 residues. CDR3 sequence reads: CASSTDSSSYEQYF. Written as DNA, the CDR3 is TGTGCCAGCAGCACGGACAGTTCCTCCTACGAGCAGTACTTC. Supplemented by reference TRBV9 and TRBJ2-7, the full variable domain reads DSGVTQTPKHLITATGQRVTLRCSPRSGDLSVYWYQQSLDQGLQFLIQYYNGEERAKGNILERFSAQQFPDLHSELNLSSLELGDSALYFCASSTDSSSYEQYFGPGTRLTVT.

J is TRBJ2-1 and V is TRBV28; 11 nucleotides line up with TRBD2. After removal of 3 bases from V and 15 bases from J, the junction contained 4 bases not matched to a gene. The CDR3 covers 12 residues. Germline lookup yields CDR1 MDHEN and CDR2 SYDVKM. This CDR3 reads CASSLTSGALFF. DNA for the CDR3: TGTGCCAGCAGTTTGACTAGCGGGGCGTTGTTCTTC.

The V call is TRBV19, the J call TRBJ2-7; D uncertain. Deletions cut 7 bases from V and 0 bases from J, with 13 bases between. The V gene's germline CDR1 is LNHDA and CDR2 SQIVND (reference sequence). CDR3 length equals 14 residues. The DNA of the CDR3 is TGTGCCAGTACCTCGGCCCTTGGCTCCTACGAGCAGTACTTC. Protein product: CASTSALGSYEQYF. Together with reference TRBV19 and TRBJ2-7, the CDR3 gives the full variable domain: DGGITQSPKYLFRKEGQNVTLSCEQNLNHDAMYWYRQDPGQGLRLIYYSQIVNDFQKGDIAEGYSVSREKKESFPLTVTSAQKNPTAFYLCASTSALGSYEQYFGPGTRLTVT.

This rearrangement joins TRBV4-3 to TRBJ2-5, with 7 bases lining up with TRBD2. Per germline, CDR1 LGHNA and CDR2 YSLEER. The junction had 8 bases not matched to a gene; V was cut back by 3 bases and J by 1 base. The CDR3 covers 16 residues. The DNA of the CDR3 is TGCGCCAGCAGCCAGGGATGGACGGGGGGCCAAGAGACCCAGTACTTC. This codes for CASSQGWTGGQETQYF.

V usage is TRBV2 and J usage is TRBJ2-7, with D uncertain. Germline assignment: CDR1 SNHLY and CDR2 FYNNEI. V gave up 5 bases and J gave up 6 bases, with 17 bases separating them. The CDR3 length is 14 residues. DNA for the CDR3: TGTGCCAGCAGTCCAAGGGATGTACTTCTCGAGCAGTACTTC. This codes for CASSPRDVLLEQYF.

The gene calls are TRBV6-5 and TRBJ2-5; TRBD2 matches 7 bases. J lost 2 bases, V lost 0 bases, and 3 bases had no gene match. CDR3 length: 15 amino acids. Germline V gene sequence: CDR1 MNHEY, CDR2 SVGAGI. CDR3 coding DNA: TGTGCCAGCAGTTACTCTTGGCGGGGGCAAGAGACCCAGTACTTC. Its translation is CASSYSWRGQETQYF.

The CDR3 loop reads CASSFGLAGGRADTQYF. DNA for the CDR3: TGTGCCAGCAGCTTTGGCCTAGCGGGAGGGAGGGCAGATACGCAGTATTTT. The J gene is TRBJ2-3, the V gene TRBV11-2; TRBD2 agrees at 12 bases. After removal of 3 bases from V and 4 bases from J, the junction contained 8 bases not matched to a gene. Germline V gene lookup returns CDR1 SGHAT and CDR2 FQNNGV. The CDR3 spans 17 residues.

The chain uses TRBV19 and TRBJ2-1; possibly TRBD2 for D (6 bases). Germline V gene sequence: CDR1 LNHDA, CDR2 SQIVND (reference sequence). This CDR3 is built from 11 residues. The ends were cut back, 8 bases at V and 5 bases at J, with 7 bases in the middle. CDR3 protein: CASRGNNEQFF. Here the CDR3 DNA reads TGTGCCAGTCGCGGGAACAATGAGCAGTTCTTC.

The chain uses TRBV6-1 and TRBJ2-7; D gene unclear. Trimming took 4 bases from V and 2 from J, leaving 12 bases between them. The CDR3 has 14 amino acids. Germline assignment: CDR1 MNHNS and CDR2 SASEGT. The CDR3 reads CASSAEKGTYEQYF. CDR3 nucleotide sequence: TGTGCCAGCAGTGCTGAGAAAGGTACCTACGAGCAGTACTTC.

The chain couples TRBV13 to TRBJ2-7; the D gene is possibly TRBD2 (7 bases). The CDR3 runs to 16 residues. Trimming took off 7 bases at V and 0 bases at J, with 19 bases between the two ends. The germline V gene encodes CDR1 PRHDT and CDR2 FYEKMQ (reference sequence). The CDR3 region has the DNA TGTGCCAGCACCGAGGGGGGGTGGAGACCCTCCTACGAGCAGTACTTC. Encoded protein: CASTEGGWRPSYEQYF.

This chain uses TRBV5-4 with TRBJ2-7; D not certain. Between the trimmed V and J ends, which lost 6 bases and 2 bases, there was a span of 27 bases. Germline V gene data show CDR1 as SGHNT and CDR2 as YYREEE (reference sequence). The CDR3 loop spans 18 amino acids. CDR3 sequence (DNA): TGTGCCAGCAACACCCGGCAATCCGCCCCGGGCCCTACCTACGAGCAGTACTTC. It codes for CASNTRQSAPGPTYEQYF.

V gene TRBV19 combines with J gene TRBJ2-7, with D perhaps matching TRBD1 (6 bases). The CDR3 sequence is 16 residues long. Germline V gives CDR1 LNHDA, CDR2 SQIVND (reference sequence). Trimming cost V 4 bases and J 3 bases, with 19 bases left between them. DNA for the CDR3: TGTGCCAGTAGTAAAGAGACAGGTCGCGTTAACTACGAGCAGTACTTC. This codes for CASSKETGRVNYEQYF.